The present T cell receptor (beta chain) was sequenced within a study of T cell repertoires in cytomegalovirus infection. Across the whole study: Public TCR beta signatures marked donors with CMV infection and the matching HLA.

Study-wide results and caveats: HLA-C-restricted CMV clonotypes gave the most frequent clonotype in two of eight donors.

This clonotype was recorded many times. Antigen unknown. Via MiXCR, TCRdb re-called the reads, giving one row per CDR3 protein. The data contain over 300,000 distinct CDR3 sequences, about a sixth of them seen just once; the ten biggest clones take up 12%. The sample was PBMCs. This TCR was recovered from a human donor in good health (CMV status not recorded). Some clones in this sample may be carry-over from other donors' samples.

As DNA, the CDR3 is TGTGCCAGCTCACCCCGTCCAGGGGATAGCTACAATGAGCAGTTCTTC. This encodes CASSPRPGDSYNEQFF. This chain joins TRBV18 and TRBJ2-1; maybe TRBD1 (6 bases). V lost 3 bases and J 3 bases, leaving 15 bases between the germline ends. The CDR3 is made up of 16 amino acids. The germline V gene encodes CDR1 KGHSH and CDR2 LQKENI.